This T cell receptor (beta chain) was sequenced for a study of cytomegalovirus exposure and HLA in healthy donors. Overall study context: Earlier results showed 117 million unique TCR beta sequences derived from around 170 million T cells. Study-wide results and caveats: In a later analysis, productive TCRs from donors in an Asian-associated ancestry cluster reportedly carried fewer N-insertions than the cohort mean.

A word on this clone: Its specificity is not known.

The CDR3 length is 17 residues. The V gene's germline CDR1 is MGHRA and CDR2 YSYEKL. V gave up 4 bases and J gave up 4 bases, with 21 bases separating them. It was with 60 Vbeta and 13 Jbeta primers that the PCR ran. The protocol was immunoSEQ multiplex PCR, while the TCRdb copy is restricted to in-frame clones and leaves out a portion. Altogether around 150,000 clones are present, about three quarters being singletons, with the ten largest covering approximately 3%. What was sequenced was PBMCs. This TCR derives from a woman aged 40-49 years in good health and CMV-seronegative. The rearrangement joins TRBV4-1 to TRBJ2-3, with a possible D match to TRBD1 (6 bases). CDR3: CASSRVSGRGGADTQYF. CDR3 sequence (DNA): TGCGCCAGCAGCCGCGTCTCCGGTAGAGGGGGTGCAGATACGCAGTATTTT.